The 5 T cell receptor beta chains reported below all come from one sample, sequenced in a study of CD8+ T cells in alopecia areata. Treatment reported: oral pan-JAK inhibitor, 5-10 mg twice daily. Sequencing relied on a cDNA template that was reverse transcribed from extracted RNA. Using immunoSEQ multiplex PCR, the repertoire was profiled, and TCRdb retains in-frame clones only, with some absent. This table has approximately 200,000 clones, about three fifths appearing once. Specimen: CD4+ T cells sorted from blood, collected at week 4, from a patient treated with tofacitinib. Receptors originate from a human donor with alopecia areata.

This chain uses TRBV7-2 with TRBJ2-1; D call uncertain. Germline CDR1 is SGHTA and CDR2 is FQGNSA. CDR3 length: 11 amino acids. V dropped 5 bases and J dropped 12 bases, with 11 bases sitting between them. The CDR3, as DNA: TGTGCCAGCAGCCCAGGATTCGGGCAGTTCTTC. Residues: CASSPGFGQFF.

The chain recombines TRBV7-3 with TRBJ2-7; the D gene is possibly TRBD2 (5 bases). Germline V CDR1 and CDR2: SGHTA, FQGTGA. The ends were cut back, 2 bases at V and 6 bases at J, with 11 bases in the middle. The CDR3 is made up of 13 amino acids. DNA of the CDR3: TGTGCCAGCAGCTTAGTTCGAGGGTCCGAGCAGTACTTC. It specifies CASSLVRGSEQYF.

The CDR3 sequence: CASSYYAGSAYEQYF. The CDR3 region has the DNA TGTGCCAGCAGTTACTATGCCGGCAGTGCCTACGAGCAGTACTTC. The chain uses TRBV6-5 and TRBJ2-7; D gene uncertain. This CDR3 is 15 amino acids long. The ends were cut back, 1 base at V and 2 bases at J, with 12 bases in the middle. Germline values: CDR1 MNHEY, CDR2 SVGAGI.

This chain links TRBV29-1 with TRBJ2-7; 9 bases line up with TRBD2. From germline, CDR1 is SQVTM and CDR2 ANQGSEA. Trimming at V came to 6 bases and at J to 3 bases, leaving 9 bases not matched to a gene. The CDR3 has 14 amino acids. The CDR3 sequence: CSVERLAGSYEQYF. For the CDR3, the DNA is TGCAGCGTAGAAAGGCTAGCGGGAAGCTACGAGCAGTACTTC.

This chain connects TRBV30 to TRBJ1-1, with D possibly matching TRBD1 (6 bases). The CDR3 is 13 amino acids. Trimming pared 1 base from V and 10 bases from J, leaving 16 bases between. The germline CDR1 and CDR2 sequences are GTSNPN and SVGIG (reference sequence). The CDR3 sequence is CAWSARGAWGAFF. CDR3 sequence (DNA): TGTGCCTGGAGTGCTCGGGGGGCTTGGGGAGCTTTCTTT.